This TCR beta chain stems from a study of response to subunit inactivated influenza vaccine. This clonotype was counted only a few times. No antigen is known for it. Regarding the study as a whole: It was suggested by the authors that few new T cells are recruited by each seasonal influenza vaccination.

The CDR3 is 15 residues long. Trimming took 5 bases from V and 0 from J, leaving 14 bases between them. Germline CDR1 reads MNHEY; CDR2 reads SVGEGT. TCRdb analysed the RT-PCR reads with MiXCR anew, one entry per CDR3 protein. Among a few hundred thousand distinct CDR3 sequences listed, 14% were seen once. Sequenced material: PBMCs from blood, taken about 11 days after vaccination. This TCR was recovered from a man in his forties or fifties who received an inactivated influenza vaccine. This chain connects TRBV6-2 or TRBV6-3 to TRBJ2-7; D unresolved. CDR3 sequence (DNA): TGTGCCAGCAGTGCTACCCTAGGCGGCTCCTACGAGCAGTACTTC. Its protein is CASSATLGGSYEQYF.